These 10 T cell receptor beta chains were all obtained from the same sample, sequenced in a study of beta chain features in type 1 diabetes. Study observations and caveats: Shorter TCRB CDR3s, moderately but significantly so, marked every one of the four CD4+ subsets in Type 1 diabetes patients.

Investigators reverse transcribed all isolated RNA, so they sequenced expressed TCRB transcripts. Sequencing used immunoSEQ multiplex PCR; TCRdb keeps in-frame clones, though not all of them. The sample lists tens of thousands of clones; about 47% were seen once. These receptors lack a known antigen. What was sequenced was Tregs from blood. These receptors were taken from a middle-aged woman with type 1 diabetes.

The J gene is TRBJ2-3, the V gene TRBV5-4; 14 nucleotides line up with TRBD2. The CDR3 has 16 residues. After removal of 4 bases from V and 3 bases from J, the junction contained 4 bases not matched to a gene. Per germline, CDR1 SGHNT and CDR2 YYREEE (reference sequence). The CDR3 spells CASSTGLAGATDTQYF. CDR3 DNA sequence: TGTGCCAGCAGCACGGGACTAGCGGGAGCGACAGATACGCAGTATTTT.

The chain carries TRBV28 and TRBJ2-1; D perhaps matches TRBD2 (7 bases). The CDR3 runs to 13 residues. CDR1 and CDR2 (germline): MDHEN, SYDVKM. Deletions cut 11 bases from V and 6 bases from J, with 17 bases between. The CDR3 sequence is CAVGGGRGNEQFF. CDR3 bases: TGTGCCGTCGGGGGCGGGAGAGGCAATGAGCAGTTCTTC.

This clone came up a few times. This sequence joins TRBV2 and TRBJ2-1, with D possibly being TRBD2 (6 bases). Trimming left V 4 bases short and J 4 bases short, with 14 bases between. Germline V lookup: CDR1 SNHLY, CDR2 FYNNEI. The CDR3 extends over 15 amino acids. In DNA form, the CDR3 reads TGTGCCAGCAGTGCTAGGGCGGGGATTTACAATGAGCAGTTCTTC. It is translated as CASSARAGIYNEQFF.

The J gene is TRBJ1-2, the V gene TRBV7-9; 9 bases are a match to TRBD1. The V and J ends lost 4 bases and 6 bases, in that order; junction bases with no gene match: 6. The CDR3 contains 14 residues. Per the germline V gene, CDR1 is SEHNR and CDR2 is FQNEAQ (reference sequence). The CDR3 is CASSSGQGSDGYTF. In DNA, the CDR3 is TGTGCCAGCAGCTCAGGACAGGGGTCGGATGGCTACACCTTC. Combining the CDR3 with reference TRBV7-9 and TRBJ1-2 gives the whole variable domain DTGVSQNPRHKITKRGQNVTFRCDPISEHNRLYWYRQTLGQGPEFLTYFQNEAQLEKSRLLSDRFSAERPKGSFSTLEIQRTEQGDSAMYLCASSSGQGSDGYTFGSGTRLTVV.

This clone showed up just a few times. J is TRBJ1-2 and V is TRBV4-2; the match to TRBD1 covers 8 bases. J was trimmed by 3 bases and V by 3 bases; bases with no gene match: 0. Germline CDR1 is LGHNA and CDR2 is YNFKEQ. This CDR3 spans 13 amino acids. CDR3 DNA sequence: TGTGCCAGCAGCCAGACAGGGGACTATGGCTACACCTTC. Protein product: CASSQTGDYGYTF.

The sample holds a few counts of this clone. This rearrangement joins TRBV28 to TRBJ1-3; no firm D call. V lost 5 bases and J 4 bases, leaving 21 bases between the germline ends. Germline lookup yields CDR1 MDHEN and CDR2 SYDVKM. The CDR3 length is 17 residues. Here the CDR3 reads CASSGADSYGMGNTIYF. CDR3 in DNA: TGTGCCAGCAGTGGCGCGGACTCCTACGGAATGGGAAACACCATATATTTT. Combining the CDR3 with reference TRBV28 and TRBJ1-3 gives the whole variable domain DVKVTQSSRYLVKRTGEKVFLECVQDMDHENMFWYRQDPGLGLRLIYFSYDVKMKEKGDIPEGYSVSREKKERFSLILESASTNQTSMYLCASSGADSYGMGNTIYFGEGSWLTVV.

The rearrangement uses TRBV7-2 and TRBJ2-1; TRBD2 matches 7 bases. V lost 2 bases and J lost 6; bases outside the gene matches: 10. This CDR3 comprises 16 residues. Germline assignment: CDR1 SGHTA and CDR2 FQGNSA. The CDR3 sequence is CASSLRSGIRSNEQFF. CDR3 nucleotide sequence: TGTGCCAGCAGCTTACGGAGCGGGATTCGCTCCAATGAGCAGTTCTTC.

The V and J genes are TRBV12-5 and TRBJ2-3, with TRBD1 matching over 12 bases. Germline CDR1 and CDR2: LGHNT and FRNRAP. J gave up 2 bases and V 5 bases, and 5 bases lay outside the gene matches. The CDR3 consists of 16 residues. The CDR3: CASGPGTGGLTDTQYF. CDR3 in DNA: TGTGCTAGTGGTCCCGGGACAGGGGGCCTCACAGATACGCAGTATTTT.

The J gene is TRBJ1-2, the V gene TRBV9; D call uncertain. CDR3 length equals 15 residues. V lost 4 bases and J 2 bases, leaving 15 bases between the germline ends. CDR1 SGDLS and CDR2 YYNGEE come from the germline V gene. The CDR3 DNA follows: TGTGCCAGCAGCCCCTACGACACCGCAAACTATGGCTACACCTTC. Translation gives CASSPYDTANYGYTF.

The chain recombines TRBV5-4 with TRBJ1-6, with D unresolved. The V end was cut by 4 bases, the J end by 8 bases, with 13 bases between. Per germline, CDR1 SGHNT and CDR2 YYREEE (reference sequence). CDR3 length: 14 amino acids. CDR3 loop: CASSVSFLDSPLHF. Written as DNA, the CDR3 is TGTGCCAGCAGCGTGAGTTTCTTAGATTCACCCCTCCACTTT.